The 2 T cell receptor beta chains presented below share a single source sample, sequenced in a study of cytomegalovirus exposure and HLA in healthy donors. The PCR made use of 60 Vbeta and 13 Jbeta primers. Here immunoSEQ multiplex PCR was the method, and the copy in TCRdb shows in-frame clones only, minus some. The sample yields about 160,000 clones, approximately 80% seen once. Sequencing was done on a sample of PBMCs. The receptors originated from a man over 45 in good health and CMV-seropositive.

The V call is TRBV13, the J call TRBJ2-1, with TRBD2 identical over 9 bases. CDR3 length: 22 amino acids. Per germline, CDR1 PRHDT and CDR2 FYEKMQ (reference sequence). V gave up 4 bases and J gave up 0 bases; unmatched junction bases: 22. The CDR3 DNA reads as TGTGCCAGCAGCTCCTCAACAGGGCTAGCGGGGCGCGACCTGAGCTCCTACAATGAGCAGTTCTTC. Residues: CASSSSTGLAGRDLSSYNEQFF.

CDR3 coding DNA: TGTGCCAGCAGCTTAAAGCGGGGGATTCTGGATGAGCAGTTCTTC. The encoded protein is CASSLKRGILDEQFF. V is TRBV7-6 and J is TRBJ2-1, with TRBD2 matching over 8 bases. Germline CDR1 is SGHVS and CDR2 is FNYEAQ. J lost 8 bases, V lost 2 bases, and 8 bases had no gene match. The CDR3 sequence is 15 residues long. Variable domain in full (rest from reference TRBV7-6 and TRBJ2-1): GAGVSQSPRYKVTKRGQDVALRCDPISGHVSLYWYRQALGQGPEFLTYFNYEAQQDKSGLPNDRFSAERPEGSISTLTIQRTEQRDSAMYRCASSLKRGILDEQFFGPGTRLTVL.